This T cell receptor beta chain is from a study of cytomegalovirus exposure and HLA in healthy donors. Study context: Some 85 million unique TCRs from HLA-typed donors were held in an early data release.

A multiplex PCR was run with 60 Vbeta primers and 13 Jbeta primers. Profiled with immunoSEQ multiplex PCR; TCRdb holds only in-frame clones, not every one. The repertoire has approximately 200,000 clones, roughly 84% of them found once; the top ten carry about 1.4%. Study conclusions and caveats: Immune exposure was documented only through CMV serostatus.

Germline V gene lookup returns CDR1 SGHTS and CDR2 YDEGEE. V was clipped by 6 bases and J by 2 bases; unmatched bases: 8. CDR3 length: 14 residues. In regard to this clone: Its target is unknown.

Those who donated were healthy bone marrow donors. The rearrangement links TRBV5-8 to TRBJ2-7; 7 nucleotides align to TRBD2. This receptor was identified in a girl aged 10 to 17 in good health and CMV-seronegative. Sequences were obtained from PBMCs. CDR3 nucleotides: TGTGCCAGCACCGGTCGGGAGGTAGCCTACGAGCAGTACTTC. This codes for CASTGREVAYEQYF.